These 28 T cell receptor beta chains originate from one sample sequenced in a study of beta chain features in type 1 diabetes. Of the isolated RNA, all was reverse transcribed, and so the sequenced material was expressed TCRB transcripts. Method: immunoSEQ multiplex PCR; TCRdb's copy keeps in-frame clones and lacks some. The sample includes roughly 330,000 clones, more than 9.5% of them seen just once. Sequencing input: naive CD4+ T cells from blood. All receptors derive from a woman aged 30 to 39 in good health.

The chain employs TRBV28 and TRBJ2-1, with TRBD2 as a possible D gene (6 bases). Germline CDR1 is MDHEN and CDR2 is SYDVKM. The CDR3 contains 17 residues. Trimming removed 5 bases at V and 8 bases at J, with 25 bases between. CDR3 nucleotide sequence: TGTGCCAGCAGTCCCCTGGGGGACTCTCAGACGACCGATGAGCAGTTCTTC. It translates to CASSPLGDSQTTDEQFF.

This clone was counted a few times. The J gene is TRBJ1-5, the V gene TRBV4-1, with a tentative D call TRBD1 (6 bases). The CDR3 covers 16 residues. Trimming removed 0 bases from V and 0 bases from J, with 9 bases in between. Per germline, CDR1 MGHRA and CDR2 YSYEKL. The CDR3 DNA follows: TGCGCCAGCAGCCAAGAGGGGGCAGCTAGCAATCAGCCCCAGCATTTT. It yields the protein CASSQEGAASNQPQHF.

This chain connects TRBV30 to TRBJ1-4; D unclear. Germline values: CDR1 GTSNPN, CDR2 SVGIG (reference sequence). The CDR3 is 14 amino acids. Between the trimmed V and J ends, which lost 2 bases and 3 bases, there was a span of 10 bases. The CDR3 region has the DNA TGTGCCTGGAGTTGGGAGAGTTCTAATGAAAAACTGTTTTTT. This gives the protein CAWSWESSNEKLFF.

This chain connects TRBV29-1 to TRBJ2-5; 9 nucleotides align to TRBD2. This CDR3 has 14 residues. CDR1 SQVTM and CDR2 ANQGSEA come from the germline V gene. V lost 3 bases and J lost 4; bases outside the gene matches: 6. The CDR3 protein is CSVEIAGVAETQYF. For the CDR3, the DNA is TGCAGCGTTGAGATAGCGGGAGTCGCAGAGACCCAGTACTTC. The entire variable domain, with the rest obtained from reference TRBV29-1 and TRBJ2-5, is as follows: SAVISQKPSRDICQRGTSLTIQCQVDSQVTMMFWYRQQPGQSLTLIATANQGSEATYESGFVIDKFPISRPNLTFSTLTVSNMSPEDSSIYLCSVEIAGVAETQYFGPGTRLLVL.

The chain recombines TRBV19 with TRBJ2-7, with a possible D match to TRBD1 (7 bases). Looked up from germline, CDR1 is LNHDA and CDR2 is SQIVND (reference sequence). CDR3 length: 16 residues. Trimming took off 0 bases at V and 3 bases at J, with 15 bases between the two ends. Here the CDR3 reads CASSIEGGTDLYEQYF. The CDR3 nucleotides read TGTGCCAGTAGTATAGAGGGCGGGACAGACCTCTACGAGCAGTACTTC.

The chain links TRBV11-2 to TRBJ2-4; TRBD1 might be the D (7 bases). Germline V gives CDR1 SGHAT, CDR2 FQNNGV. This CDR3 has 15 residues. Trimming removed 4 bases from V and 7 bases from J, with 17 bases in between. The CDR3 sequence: CASSSWGAGGNIQYF. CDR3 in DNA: TGTGCCAGCAGCTCGTGGGGGGCAGGGGGGAACATTCAGTACTTC. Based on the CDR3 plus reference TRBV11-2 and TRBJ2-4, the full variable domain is EAGVAQSPRYKIIEKRQSVAFWCNPISGHATLYWYQQILGQGPKLLIQFQNNGVVDDSQLPKDRFSAERLKGVDSTLKIQPAKLEDSAVYLCASSSWGAGGNIQYFGAGTRLSVL.

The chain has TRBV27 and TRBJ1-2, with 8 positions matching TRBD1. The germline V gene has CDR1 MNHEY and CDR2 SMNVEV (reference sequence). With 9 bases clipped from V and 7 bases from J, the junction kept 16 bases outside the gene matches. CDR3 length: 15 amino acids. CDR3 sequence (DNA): TGTGCCAGTCGGGCAGGGGGCGAGAATGAGAGTGGCTACACCTTC. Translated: CASRAGGENESGYTF.

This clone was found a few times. CDR3 DNA: TGTGCCAGCAATCCCCTACTAGCGGGACTCACAGATACGCAGTATTTT. It is translated as CASNPLLAGLTDTQYF. The chain links TRBV27 to TRBJ2-3; 10 bases map to TRBD2. This CDR3 contains 16 residues. The V gene end was trimmed by 7 bases and the J gene end by 2 bases; junction bases not matched to a gene: 9. CDR1 and CDR2 (germline): MNHEY, SMNVEV (reference sequence).

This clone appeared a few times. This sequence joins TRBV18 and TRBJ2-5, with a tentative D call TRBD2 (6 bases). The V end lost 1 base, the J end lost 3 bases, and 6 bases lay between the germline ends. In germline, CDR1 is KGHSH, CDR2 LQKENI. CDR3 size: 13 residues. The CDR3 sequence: CASSPRLEETQYF. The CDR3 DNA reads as TGTGCCAGCTCACCACGACTAGAAGAGACCCAGTACTTC.

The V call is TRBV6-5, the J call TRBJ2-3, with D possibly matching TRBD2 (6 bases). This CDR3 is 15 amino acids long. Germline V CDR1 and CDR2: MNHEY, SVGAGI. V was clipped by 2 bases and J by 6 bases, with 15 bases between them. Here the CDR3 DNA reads TGTGCCAGCAGTTACCGCGGGGTTCGTGGGGATACGCAGTATTTT. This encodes CASSYRGVRGDTQYF.

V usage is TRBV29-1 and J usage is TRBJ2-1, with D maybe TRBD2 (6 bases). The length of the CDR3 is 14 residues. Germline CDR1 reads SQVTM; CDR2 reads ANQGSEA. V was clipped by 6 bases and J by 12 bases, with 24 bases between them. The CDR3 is CSVIPGTERKRQFF. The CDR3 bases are TGCAGCGTCATTCCCGGGACTGAGCGGAAGCGGCAGTTCTTC.

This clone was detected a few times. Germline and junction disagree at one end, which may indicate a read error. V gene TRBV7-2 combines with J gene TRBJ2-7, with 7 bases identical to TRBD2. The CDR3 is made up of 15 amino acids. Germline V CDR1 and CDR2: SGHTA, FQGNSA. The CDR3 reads CASSQEVWEGGEQYF. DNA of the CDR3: TGCGCCAGCAGCCAAGAGGTGTGGGAGGGCGGCGAGCAGTACTTC. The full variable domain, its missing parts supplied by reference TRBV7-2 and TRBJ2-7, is GAGVSQSPSNKVTEKGKDVELRCDPISGHTALYWYRQSLGQGLEFLIYFQGNSAPDKSGLPSDRFSAERTGGSVSTLTIQRTQQEDSAVYLCASSQEVWEGGEQYFGPGTRLTVT.

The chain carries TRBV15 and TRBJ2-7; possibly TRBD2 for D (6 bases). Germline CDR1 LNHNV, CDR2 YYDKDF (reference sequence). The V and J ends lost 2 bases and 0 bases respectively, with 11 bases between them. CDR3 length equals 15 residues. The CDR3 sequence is CATSRPRGSSYEQYF. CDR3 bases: TGTGCCACCAGCAGACCGCGGGGAAGCTCCTACGAGCAGTACTTC.

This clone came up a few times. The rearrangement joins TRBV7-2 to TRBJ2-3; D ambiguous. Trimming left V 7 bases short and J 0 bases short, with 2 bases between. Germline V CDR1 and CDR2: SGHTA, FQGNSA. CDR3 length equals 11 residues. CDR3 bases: TGTGCCAGCACAAGCACAGATACGCAGTATTTT. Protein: CASTSTDTQYF.

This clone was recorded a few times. For the CDR3, the DNA is TGTGCCAGCAGCGAGGGCCCGGGGGAGACTGAAGCTTTCTTT. Translation: CASSEGPGETEAFF. V usage is TRBV9 and J usage is TRBJ1-1; TRBD1 might be the D (5 bases). Trimming took off 3 bases at V and 5 bases at J, with 14 bases between the two ends. Germline lookup yields CDR1 SGDLS and CDR2 YYNGEE. This CDR3 is 14 amino acids long.

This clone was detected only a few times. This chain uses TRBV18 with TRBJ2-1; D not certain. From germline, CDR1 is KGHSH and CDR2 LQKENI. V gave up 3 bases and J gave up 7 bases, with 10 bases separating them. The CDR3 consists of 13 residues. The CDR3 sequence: CASSPGSINEQFF. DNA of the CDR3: TGTGCCAGCTCACCCGGTAGTATAAATGAGCAGTTCTTC.

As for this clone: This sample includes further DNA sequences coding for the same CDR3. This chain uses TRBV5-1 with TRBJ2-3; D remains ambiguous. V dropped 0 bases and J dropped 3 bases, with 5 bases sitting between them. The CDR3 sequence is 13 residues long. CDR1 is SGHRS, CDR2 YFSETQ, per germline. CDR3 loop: CASSLGATDTQYF. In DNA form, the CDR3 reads TGCGCCAGCAGCTTGGGAGCGACAGATACGCAGTATTTT.

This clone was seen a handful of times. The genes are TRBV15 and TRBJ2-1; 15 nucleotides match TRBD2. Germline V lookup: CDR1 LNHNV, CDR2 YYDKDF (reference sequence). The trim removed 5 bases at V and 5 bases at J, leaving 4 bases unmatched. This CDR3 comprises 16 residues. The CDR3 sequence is CATSSWTSGRDNEQFF. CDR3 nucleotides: TGTGCCACCAGCTCATGGACTAGCGGGAGGGACAATGAGCAGTTCTTC. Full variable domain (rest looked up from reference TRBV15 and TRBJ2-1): DAMVIQNPRYQVTQFGKPVTLSCSQTLNHNVMYWYQQKSSQAPKLLFHYYDKDFNNEADTPDNFQSRRPNTSFCFLDIRSPGLGDTAMYLCATSSWTSGRDNEQFFGPGTRLTVL.

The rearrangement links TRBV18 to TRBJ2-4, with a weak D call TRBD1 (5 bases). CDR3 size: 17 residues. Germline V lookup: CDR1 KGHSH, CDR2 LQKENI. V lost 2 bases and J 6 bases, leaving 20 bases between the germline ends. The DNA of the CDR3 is TGTGCCAGCTCACCAAATTCATCGGGCAGGGTGGGAAACATTCAGTACTTC. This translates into CASSPNSSGRVGNIQYF.

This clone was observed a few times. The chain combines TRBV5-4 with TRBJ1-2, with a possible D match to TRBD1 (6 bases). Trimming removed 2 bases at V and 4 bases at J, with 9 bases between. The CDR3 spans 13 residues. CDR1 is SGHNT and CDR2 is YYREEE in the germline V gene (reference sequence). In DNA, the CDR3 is TGTGCCAGCAGCTTACAGGGCCCCTATGGCTACACCTTC. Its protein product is CASSLQGPYGYTF. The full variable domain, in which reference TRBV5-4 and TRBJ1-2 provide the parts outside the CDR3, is ETGVTQSPTHLIKTRGQQVTLRCSSQSGHNTVSWYQQALGQGPQFIFQYYREEENGRGNFPPRFSGLQFPNYSSELNVNALELDDSALYLCASSLQGPYGYTFGSGTRLTVV.

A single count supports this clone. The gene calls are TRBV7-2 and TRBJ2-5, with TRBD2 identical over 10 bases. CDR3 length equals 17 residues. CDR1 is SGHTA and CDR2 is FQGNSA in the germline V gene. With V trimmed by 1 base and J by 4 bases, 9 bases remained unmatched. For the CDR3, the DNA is TGTGCCAGCAGCTTAGTATCCCTAGCGGGAGAAGTAGAGACCCAGTACTTC. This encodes CASSLVSLAGEVETQYF.

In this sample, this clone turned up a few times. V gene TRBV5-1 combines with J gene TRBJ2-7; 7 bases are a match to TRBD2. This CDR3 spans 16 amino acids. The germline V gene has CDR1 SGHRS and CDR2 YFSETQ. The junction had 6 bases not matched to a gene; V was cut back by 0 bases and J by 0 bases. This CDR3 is CASSLVLSGLSYEQYF. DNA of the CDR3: TGCGCCAGCAGCTTGGTCCTTAGCGGGCTCTCCTACGAGCAGTACTTC.

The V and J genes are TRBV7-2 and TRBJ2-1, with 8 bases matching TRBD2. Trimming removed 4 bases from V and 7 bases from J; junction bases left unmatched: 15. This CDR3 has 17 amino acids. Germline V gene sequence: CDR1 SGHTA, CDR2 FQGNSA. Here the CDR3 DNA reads TGTGCCAGCAGCTCCATCCCCCTAGCGGGTGCATATAATGAGCAGTTCTTC. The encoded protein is CASSSIPLAGAYNEQFF.

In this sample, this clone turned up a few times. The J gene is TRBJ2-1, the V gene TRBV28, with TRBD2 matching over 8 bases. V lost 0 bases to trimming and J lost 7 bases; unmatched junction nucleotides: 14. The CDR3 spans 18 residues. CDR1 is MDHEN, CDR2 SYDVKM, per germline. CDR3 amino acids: CASSLWSELAGGRNEQFF. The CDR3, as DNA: TGTGCCAGCAGTTTATGGTCGGAATTGGCGGGAGGTCGGAATGAGCAGTTCTTC.

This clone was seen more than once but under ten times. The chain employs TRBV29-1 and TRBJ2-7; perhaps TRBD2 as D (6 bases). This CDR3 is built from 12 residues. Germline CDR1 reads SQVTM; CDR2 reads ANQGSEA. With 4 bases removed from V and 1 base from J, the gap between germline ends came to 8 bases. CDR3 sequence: CSVGTTSYEQYF. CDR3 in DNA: TGCAGCGTTGGGACTACTTCCTACGAGCAGTACTTC.

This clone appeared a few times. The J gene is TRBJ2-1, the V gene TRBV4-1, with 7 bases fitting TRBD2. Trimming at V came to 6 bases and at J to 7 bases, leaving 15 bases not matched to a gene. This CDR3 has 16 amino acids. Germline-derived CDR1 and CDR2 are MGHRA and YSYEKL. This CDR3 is CASRPISGPPGNEQFF. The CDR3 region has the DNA TGCGCCAGCAGACCCATTAGCGGGCCGCCTGGGAATGAGCAGTTCTTC.

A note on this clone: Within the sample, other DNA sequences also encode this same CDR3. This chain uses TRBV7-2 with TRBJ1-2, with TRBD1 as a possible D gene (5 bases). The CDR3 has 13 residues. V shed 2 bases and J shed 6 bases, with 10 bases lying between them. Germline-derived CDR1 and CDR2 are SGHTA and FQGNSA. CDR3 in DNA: TGTGCCAGCAGCTTAAGGGGTGGCGATGGCTACACCTTC. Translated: CASSLRGGDGYTF.

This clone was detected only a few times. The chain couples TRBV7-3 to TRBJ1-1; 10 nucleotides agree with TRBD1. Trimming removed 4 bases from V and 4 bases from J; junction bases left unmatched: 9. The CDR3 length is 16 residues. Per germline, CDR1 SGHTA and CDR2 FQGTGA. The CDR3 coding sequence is TGTGCCAGCAGCTCCGGACAGGGGGGTCTAGGCACTGAAGCTTTCTTT. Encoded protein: CASSSGQGGLGTEAFF.